Sequencing of this T cell receptor (beta chain) was carried out in a study of blood T cells in healthy people across ages. Donors were healthy Caucasian individuals from Russia aged roughly 6 to 90. CDR1 and CDR2 (germline): SGHTA, FQGNSA. The length of the CDR3 is 14 residues. The trim removed 4 bases at V and 2 bases at J, leaving 3 bases unmatched. Primed by a sample-barcoded 5' primer and a J-beta primer mix, a second PCR proceeded for 7 to 11 cycles. Every cDNA molecule carried a tag from a template-switch adaptor bearing 12 random nucleotides. TCRdb analysed the 5' RACE reads with MiXCR anew, one entry per CDR3 protein. The table records under 750,000 distinct CDR3 sequences, roughly 43% of them present only once.

This clonotype was obtained from a man older than 75 in good health. The chain couples TRBV7-2 to TRBJ2-5; TRBD1 aligns across 8 bases. The material sequenced was blood. In DNA, the CDR3 is TGTGCCAGCAGCTGGACAGGGCCTCAAGAGACCCAGTACTTC. It specifies CASSWTGPQETQYF.